A single T cell receptor beta chain is shown here with its context. Produced via immunoSEQ multiplex PCR; TCRdb's table is partial and in-frame only. The data show tens of thousands of clones, more than 70% seen once. The length of the CDR3 is 13 residues. The germline CDR1 and CDR2 sequences are SGHRS and YFSETQ. The ends were cut back, 2 bases at V and 6 bases at J, with 9 bases in the middle. This entry belongs to a study of T cell changes during pregnancy in multiple sclerosis. This receptor was obtained from a female donor with multiple sclerosis, enrolled in a pregnancy study. This material consisted of CD8+ T cells from peripheral blood mononuclear cells, taken before pregnancy. The chain joins TRBV5-1 to TRBJ2-1; D may be TRBD2 (5 bases). The DNA for the CDR3 is TGCGCCAGCAGCTTTTCTGCGGGCAATGAGCAGTTCTTC. This sequence encodes CASSFSAGNEQFF.